This is a list of T cell receptor beta chains from one sample in a study of PD-1 blockade in classical Hodgkin lymphoma. The assay was immunoSEQ multiplex PCR, and TCRdb's table has in-frame clones only and misses some. The data hold 9,300 or so clones, with 70% to 85% observed a single time. The input for sequencing was CD8+ T cells from blood, taken before the fourth cycle of nivolumab. The receptor source for this set is a human donor with classical Hodgkin lymphoma. The CDR3 runs from the conserved cysteine through the conserved F or W. The D gene is left open where the match is weak. Not every row has a clone size; where given, it reads once, few, many or a size class.

clone_size,d_call,v_call,j_call,cdr3_nt,cdr3_aa
NA,TRBD2,TRBV7-8,TRBJ2-1,TGTGCCAGCAGCTTAGCGGGCGGGGGGGGATACAATGAGCAGTTCTTC,CASSLAGGGGYNEQFF
few,NA,TRBV19,TRBJ1-1,TGTGCCAGTAGTATGACCGAGAACACTGAAGCTTTCTTT,CASSMTENTEAFF
NA,TRBD2,TRBV4-1,TRBJ2-1,TGCGCCAGCAGCCCACGTAGCGGGGGTCCGTGGGAGCAGTTCTTC,CASSPRSGGPWEQFF
NA,NA,TRBV11-2,TRBJ1-1,TGTGCCAGCAGCTTAGCCCCGGGGGGTGAACCTGAAGCTTTCTTT,CASSLAPGGEPEAFF
large,TRBD1,TRBV27,TRBJ1-1,TGTGCCAGCAGTTTAACAGGGGGGTTTAACACTGAAGCTTTCTTT,CASSLTGGFNTEAFF
NA,NA,TRBV6-5,TRBJ2-1,TGTGCCAGCAGTTACGGCGGGACCACATACAATGAGCAGTTCTTC,CASSYGGTTYNEQFF
NA,NA,TRBV27,TRBJ1-2,TGTGCCAGCAGTCCCGGACATTCTGCTGGCTACACCTTC,CASSPGHSAGYTF
NA,NA,TRBV7-9,TRBJ1-1,TGTGCCAGCAGCTTAGGGATGGAAGCTTTCTTT,CASSLGMEAFF
NA,NA,TRBV28,TRBJ2-1,TGTGCCAGCAGTTCCTACAATGAGCAGTTCTTC,CASSSYNEQFF
once,NA,TRBV10-1,TRBJ2-3,TGCGCCAGCAGTGAGTCTAGCGCCAGCACAGATACGCAGTATTTT,CASSESSASTDTQYF
NA,NA,TRBV29-1,TRBJ2-5,TGCAGCGTTAATGGGCTAGCCCTAAAAGAGACCCAGTACTTC,CSVNGLALKETQYF
NA,NA,TRBV30,TRBJ1-1,TGTGCCTGGTTATCAGATGAGGACACTGAAGCTTTCTTT,CAWLSDEDTEAFF
few,TRBD1,TRBV12-5,TRBJ1-2,TGTGCTAGTGGCACAGGGGGCGAGGGCTACACCTTC,CASGTGGEGYTF
NA,NA,TRBV2,TRBJ1-1,TGTGCCAGCAGTGAATGGAGGGGCACTGAAGCTTTCTTT,CASSEWRGTEAFF
NA,TRBD1,TRBV5-1,TRBJ1-1,TGCGCCAGCAGCTGGGACAGAAGCACTGAAGCTTTCTTT,CASSWDRSTEAFF
few,NA,TRBV19,TRBJ2-7,TGTGCCAGTTCTCCGGGTCCTTACGAGCAGTACTTC,CASSPGPYEQYF
NA,NA,TRBV2,TRBJ1-4,TGTGCCAGCAGTCTAAGGACAGCTTTTAATGAAAAACTGTTTTTT,CASSLRTAFNEKLFF
NA,TRBD2,TRBV5-8,TRBJ2-1,TGTGCCAGCAGCGGCGGGACTAGCGGGGGCGATGAGCAGTTCTTC,CASSGGTSGGDEQFF
NA,NA,TRBV9,TRBJ2-7,TGTGCCAGCAGCGGCTCCGGGACAAGGTATGACGAGCAGTACTTC,CASSGSGTRYDEQYF
NA,NA,TRBV4-3,TRBJ2-7,TGCGCCAGCAGCTCGGGATATGGGGATCGGTCACTCCACGAGCAGTACTTC,CASSSGYGDRSLHEQYF
NA,NA,TRBV7-8,TRBJ2-1,TGTGCCAGCAGCCTGGGTAGCGATTACAATGAGCAGTTCTTC,CASSLGSDYNEQFF
NA,TRBD1,TRBV5-1,TRBJ2-7,TGCGCCAGCAGCTCCGGGACAGACTCCTACGAGCAGTACTTC,CASSSGTDSYEQYF
few,NA,TRBV5-5,TRBJ1-2,TGTGCCAGCAGCGCCACGACCTCTAGGGATGGCTACACCTTC,CASSATTSRDGYTF